These T cell receptor beta chains were read from a single sample in a study of Ad26.COV2.S vaccination and SARS-CoV-2 variants. Data came from immunoSEQ multiplex PCR; TCRdb stores just in-frame clones and leaves some out. The data contain about 320,000 clones, around four fifths of them singletons. Sample: peripheral blood, taken in a trial of Ad26.COV2.S vaccine versus placebo. These receptor sequences come from a person aged 18 to 65 who received the Ad26.COV2.S COVID-19 vaccine or a placebo. CDR3s include the opening cysteine and the closing phenylalanine or tryptophan. Fields, in order: V gene, CDR3 length, clone size, J gene, D gene, CDR3 DNA, CDR3 protein. D genes are given only for firm matches. A clone size is listed for some rows: how often the clone was seen (once, few, many), or a class if it is expanded.

v_gene: TRBV6-5; len: 12; abundance: few; j_gene: TRBJ1-6; d_gene: NA; CDR3nt: TGTGCCAGCAGCAGACCCAATTCACCCCTCCACTTT; CDR3aa: CASSRPNSPLHF
v_gene: TRBV3-1/TRBV3-2; len: 14; abundance: NA; j_gene: TRBJ1-2; d_gene: TRBD1; CDR3nt: TGTGCCAGCAGCCACCTCAGGGGGGACTATGGCTACACCTTC; CDR3aa: CASSHLRGDYGYTF
v_gene: TRBV19; len: 14; abundance: NA; j_gene: TRBJ1-1; d_gene: NA; CDR3nt: TGTGCCATCCCGCCCGCCACCGTGAACACTGAAGCTTTCTTT; CDR3aa: CAIPPATVNTEAFF
v_gene: TRBV4-1; len: 18; abundance: NA; j_gene: TRBJ1-1; d_gene: TRBD1; CDR3nt: TGCGCCAGCAGCCATACACAGGGGGTAAGGGCATCGAACACTGAAGCTTTCTTT; CDR3aa: CASSHTQGVRASNTEAFF
v_gene: TRBV6-5; len: 14; abundance: NA; j_gene: TRBJ1-2; d_gene: TRBD1; CDR3nt: TGTGCCAGCAGTTACGCACAGGGGGCGGGGGGCTACACCTTC; CDR3aa: CASSYAQGAGGYTF
v_gene: TRBV5-6; len: 14; abundance: NA; j_gene: TRBJ1-2; d_gene: NA; CDR3nt: TGTGCCAGCAGCCAGCCGGGACGGAACTATGGCTACACCTTC; CDR3aa: CASSQPGRNYGYTF
v_gene: TRBV5-6; len: 15; abundance: NA; j_gene: TRBJ1-2; d_gene: NA; CDR3nt: TGTGCCAGCAGTTCCGACAGGCACCTTCTGAGTGGCTACACCTTC; CDR3aa: CASSSDRHLLSGYTF
v_gene: TRBV7-8; len: 13; abundance: NA; j_gene: TRBJ1-5; d_gene: NA; CDR3nt: TGTGCCAGCAGCTTTCTCGACGATCAGCCCCAGCATTTT; CDR3aa: CASSFLDDQPQHF
v_gene: TRBV5-1; len: 16; abundance: NA; j_gene: TRBJ2-1; d_gene: NA; CDR3nt: TGCGCCAGCAGCTTGTTTGGGGGGAGCTCCTACAATGAGCAGTTCTTC; CDR3aa: CASSLFGGSSYNEQFF
v_gene: TRBV9; len: 15; abundance: NA; j_gene: TRBJ1-4; d_gene: NA; CDR3nt: TGTGCCAGCAGCCCAGGGGCCAGTTCGGTTGAAAAACTGTTTTTT; CDR3aa: CASSPGASSVEKLFF
v_gene: TRBV5-4; len: 15; abundance: NA; j_gene: TRBJ2-7; d_gene: NA; CDR3nt: TGTGCCAGCAGCTTGGACAGGCTTGCACGCCACGAGCAGTACTTC; CDR3aa: CASSLDRLARHEQYF
v_gene: TRBV9; len: 13; abundance: NA; j_gene: TRBJ2-5; d_gene: NA; CDR3nt: TGTGCCAGCAGCGCCAGGATGAGAGAGACCCAGTACTTC; CDR3aa: CASSARMRETQYF
v_gene: TRBV11-2; len: 13; abundance: few; j_gene: TRBJ2-7; d_gene: NA; CDR3nt: TGTGCCAGCAGCTTATCCGATTACTACGAGCAGTACTTC; CDR3aa: CASSLSDYYEQYF
v_gene: TRBV18; len: 16; abundance: NA; j_gene: TRBJ2-5; d_gene: NA; CDR3nt: TGTGCCAGCTCACCATCCCGGACAGATACACAAGAGACCCAGTACTTC; CDR3aa: CASSPSRTDTQETQYF
v_gene: TRBV5-6; len: 16; abundance: NA; j_gene: TRBJ2-3; d_gene: TRBD2; CDR3nt: TGTGCCAGCAGCATGACTAGCGGGGGGGCTACAGATACGCAGTATTTT; CDR3aa: CASSMTSGGATDTQYF
v_gene: TRBV18; len: 15; abundance: NA; j_gene: TRBJ2-1; d_gene: TRBD2; CDR3nt: TGTGCCAGCTCACCTAGCGGGGCACTCATCGAAGAGCAGTTCTTC; CDR3aa: CASSPSGALIEEQFF
v_gene: TRBV30; len: 11; abundance: many; j_gene: TRBJ2-7; d_gene: NA; CDR3nt: TGTGCCTGGAGTTATAGCGACGAGCAGTACTTC; CDR3aa: CAWSYSDEQYF
v_gene: TRBV3-1/TRBV3-2; len: 14; abundance: NA; j_gene: TRBJ1-1; d_gene: TRBD1; CDR3nt: TGTGCCAGCAGCCAAGGACAGGGGTGGGGTGAAGCTTTCTTT; CDR3aa: CASSQGQGWGEAFF
v_gene: TRBV9; len: 15; abundance: few; j_gene: TRBJ1-6; d_gene: TRBD1; CDR3nt: TGTGCCAGCAAGGCGGACAGGGGGGACCATTCACCCCTCCACTTT; CDR3aa: CASKADRGDHSPLHF
v_gene: TRBV6-1; len: 16; abundance: NA; j_gene: TRBJ2-1; d_gene: TRBD2; CDR3nt: TGTGCCAGCAGTGGGGGACTAGCGGGGGCTGGGAATGAGCAGTTCTTC; CDR3aa: CASSGGLAGAGNEQFF
v_gene: TRBV5-8; len: 16; abundance: NA; j_gene: TRBJ1-4; d_gene: NA; CDR3nt: TGTGCCAGCAGCTTGGTAATCGCAGGGTTCCGTGAAAAACTGTTTTTT; CDR3aa: CASSLVIAGFREKLFF
v_gene: TRBV3-1/TRBV3-2; len: 15; abundance: once; j_gene: TRBJ1-2; d_gene: TRBD1; CDR3nt: TGTGCCAGCAGCCCGGACAGGGGACGCGACTATGGCTACACCTTC; CDR3aa: CASSPDRGRDYGYTF
v_gene: TRBV3-1/TRBV3-2; len: 16; abundance: few; j_gene: TRBJ1-1; d_gene: NA; CDR3nt: TGTGCCAGCAGCCCCCCATCGCCGTTTTCAGGCACTGAAGCTTTCTTT; CDR3aa: CASSPPSPFSGTEAFF
v_gene: TRBV28; len: 17; abundance: NA; j_gene: TRBJ2-1; d_gene: TRBD2; CDR3nt: TGTGCCAGCAGTTCCGGACTAGCGGGGAGCTCCTACAATGAGCAGTTCTTC; CDR3aa: CASSSGLAGSSYNEQFF